A single sample is the source of the 10 T cell receptor beta chains below, sequenced in a study of T-cell memory formation after mild COVID-19. MiXCR, run by TCRdb on the 5' RACE reads, gives a single entry per CDR3 protein. The sample records 550,000 to 600,000 distinct CDR3 sequences, about 18% being singletons. The material sequenced was PBMCs or a T cell subset sorted from them (not recorded which). All receptors derive from an adult woman who had mild COVID-19 (a few samples of this study predate the infection). Cell type and time point are not known.

This clonotype has more than one count but fewer than ten. The chain joins TRBV7-9 to TRBJ2-7, with no clear D. Per germline, CDR1 SEHNR and CDR2 FQNEAQ (reference sequence). The CDR3 sequence is 14 residues long. Deletions cut 1 base from V and 4 bases from J, with 11 bases between. In nucleotides, the CDR3 is TGTGCCAGCAGCTTAGTAGACACACCTTACGAGCAGTACTTC. It specifies CASSLVDTPYEQYF.

The chain uses TRBV5-1 and TRBJ2-1, with 7 bases aligning to TRBD1. CDR3 length: 16 amino acids. Germline V gene sequence: CDR1 SGHRS, CDR2 YFSETQ. The V segment lost 0 bases and the J segment 4 bases; nucleotides outside the gene matches: 7. The CDR3 spells CASSLVRDSRYNEQFF. The CDR3 DNA is TGCGCCAGCAGCTTGGTCCGGGACAGCCGTTACAATGAGCAGTTCTTC. The full variable domain, its missing parts supplied by reference TRBV5-1 and TRBJ2-1, is KAGVTQTPRYLIKTRGQQVTLSCSPISGHRSVSWYQQTPGQGLQFLFEYFSETQRNKGNFPGRFSGRQFSNSRSEMNVSTLELGDSALYLCASSLVRDSRYNEQFFGPGTRLTVL.

This sequence joins TRBV12-3 or TRBV12-4 and TRBJ2-4; perhaps D is TRBD1 or TRBD2 (5 bases each). The CDR3 covers 15 residues. Trimming took 8 bases from V and 3 from J, leaving 17 bases between them. The CDR3 nucleotides are TGTGCCAGCGCGGGCGGTGGGGCAGTCAAAAACATTCAGTACTTC. Translated, it gives CASAGGGAVKNIQYF.

V is TRBV6-6 and J is TRBJ1-1; D uncertain. V lost 2 bases, J lost 1 base, and 11 bases lay in between. The CDR3 runs to 15 residues. Germline values: CDR1 MNHNY, CDR2 SVGAGI (reference sequence). The CDR3 region has the DNA TGTGCCAGCAGTTACGCCCTGGACGGGAACACTGAAGCTTTCTTT. Translated: CASSYALDGNTEAFF.

This clonotype was recorded a few times. V usage is TRBV30 and J usage is TRBJ1-5; D might be TRBD1 (5 bases). Trimming removed 1 base at V and 2 bases at J, with 12 bases between. CDR3 length: 15 amino acids. The germline V gene has CDR1 GTSNPN and CDR2 SVGIG (reference sequence). CDR3 DNA sequence: TGTGCCTGGAGTGCCCGGGGGGTAGGCAATCAGCCCCAGCATTTT. Its translation: CAWSARGVGNQPQHF.

This clonotype was detected only a few times. The chain has TRBV4-2 and TRBJ1-5; D gene ambiguous. CDR1 is LGHNA, CDR2 YNFKEQ, per germline. The CDR3 totals 15 residues. V was shortened by 0 bases and J by 6 bases, with 12 bases between the two germline ends. The CDR3 here is CASSQETKGSQPQHF. In DNA form, the CDR3 reads TGTGCCAGCAGCCAAGAAACCAAGGGAAGTCAGCCCCAGCATTTT.

This chain uses TRBV4-3 with TRBJ2-7, with 15 bases that match TRBD2. The junction had 11 bases not matched to a gene; V was cut back by 4 bases and J by 1 base. Germline CDR1 is LGHNA and CDR2 is YSLEER. CDR3 length: 19 residues. The CDR3 region is CASSLGLAGGVGISYEQYF. Here the CDR3 DNA reads TGCGCCAGCAGCCTGGGACTAGCGGGAGGAGTTGGGATTTCCTACGAGCAGTACTTC.

This clonotype occurred a few times. The chain has TRBV12-3 or TRBV12-4 and TRBJ1-1; D call uncertain. This CDR3 has 16 residues. V lost 5 bases and J lost 1, with 17 bases in between. As DNA, the CDR3 is TGTGCCAGCAGTCCCGGAGTAGGGTATGAGAACACTGAAGCTTTCTTT. This codes for CASSPGVGYENTEAFF.

The chain uses TRBV29-1 and TRBJ1-5; TRBD1 aligns across 10 bases. V was pared by 7 bases and J by 2 bases, with 2 bases of the junction left unmatched. CDR1 and CDR2 (germline): SQVTM, ANQGSEA. The CDR3 has 13 residues. The CDR3 sequence is CSDGQGGNQPQHF. Here the CDR3 DNA reads TGCAGCGACGGACAGGGGGGCAATCAGCCCCAGCATTTT. Combining the CDR3 with reference TRBV29-1 and TRBJ1-5 gives the whole variable domain SAVISQKPSRDICQRGTSLTIQCQVDSQVTMMFWYRQQPGQSLTLIATANQGSEATYESGFVIDKFPISRPNLTFSTLTVSNMSPEDSSIYLCSDGQGGNQPQHFGDGTRLSIL.

There are many counts of this clonotype. The chain uses TRBV7-8 and TRBJ2-7; weak D call: TRBD2 (5 bases). V was trimmed by 8 bases and J by 4 bases, leaving 15 bases between them. Germline V gives CDR1 SGHVS, CDR2 FQNEAQ. The CDR3 contains 13 residues. The DNA for the CDR3 is TGTGCCAGCGGCACCGGGGTGAGGTACGAGCAGTACTTC. Its translation is CASGTGVRYEQYF.